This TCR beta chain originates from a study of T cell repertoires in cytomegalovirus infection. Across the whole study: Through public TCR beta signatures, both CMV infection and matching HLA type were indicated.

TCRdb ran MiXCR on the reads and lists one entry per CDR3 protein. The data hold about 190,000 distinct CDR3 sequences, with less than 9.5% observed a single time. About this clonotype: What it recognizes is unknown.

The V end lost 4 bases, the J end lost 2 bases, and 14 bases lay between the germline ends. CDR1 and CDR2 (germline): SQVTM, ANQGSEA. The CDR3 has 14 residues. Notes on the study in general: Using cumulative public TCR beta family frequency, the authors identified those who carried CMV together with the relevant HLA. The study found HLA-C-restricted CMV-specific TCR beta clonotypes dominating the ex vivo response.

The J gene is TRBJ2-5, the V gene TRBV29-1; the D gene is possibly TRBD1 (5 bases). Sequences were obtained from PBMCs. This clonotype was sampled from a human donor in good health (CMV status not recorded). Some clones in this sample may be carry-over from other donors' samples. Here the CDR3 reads CSVVGLQGQETQYF. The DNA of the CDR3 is TGCAGCGTTGTGGGCCTCCAGGGACAAGAGACCCAGTACTTC.